These 11 T cell receptor beta chains were all obtained from the same sample, sequenced in a study of shared clonotypes between healthy human individuals. CD45RO-negative cells were positively selected for CCR7, leaving out terminally differentiated effector memory CD45RA+ cells. Produced via immunoSEQ multiplex PCR; TCRdb's table is partial and in-frame only. This sample yields 550,000 to 750,000 clones, of which approximately 90% are seen a single time; about 24% belongs to the top ten. Material: naive CD8+ T cells sorted from blood. These receptor sequences come from a man aged 25-45 years in good health.

The chain has TRBV2 and TRBJ2-7; tentatively, D is TRBD1 (6 bases). Trimming cost V 4 bases and J 0 bases, with 22 bases left between them. The CDR3 covers 18 residues. Germline CDR1 and CDR2: SNHLY and FYNNEI. In nucleotides, the CDR3 is TGTGCCAGCAGTGGATGGGTAAAGGACAGAGAGAGCTCCTACGAGCAGTACTTC. It codes for CASSGWVKDRESSYEQYF.

The chain links TRBV7-2 to TRBJ2-1; D is unclear. Germline CDR1 reads SGHTA; CDR2 reads FQGNSA. The V gene lost 2 bases and the J gene lost 6 bases, with 2 bases spanning the gap. The CDR3 extends over 11 amino acids. CDR3 DNA: TGTGCCAGCAGCTTACCCAATGAGCAGTTCTTC. This encodes CASSLPNEQFF.

The chain has TRBV5-1 and TRBJ2-5; D might be TRBD2 (5 bases). The CDR3 is 16 amino acids. Trimming removed 4 bases from V and 5 bases from J, with 21 bases in between. CDR1 is SGHRS, CDR2 YFSETQ, per germline. As DNA, the CDR3 is TGCGCCAGCAGCCCGGTAATCGCCAGCGGTCGGGAGACCCAGTACTTC. This encodes CASSPVIASGRETQYF. The full variable domain, its missing parts supplied by reference TRBV5-1 and TRBJ2-5, is KAGVTQTPRYLIKTRGQQVTLSCSPISGHRSVSWYQQTPGQGLQFLFEYFSETQRNKGNFPGRFSGRQFSNSRSEMNVSTLELGDSALYLCASSPVIASGRETQYFGPGTRLLVL.

The chain uses TRBV5-4 and TRBJ2-7, with TRBD2 matching 10 bases. The CDR3 covers 15 residues. Germline CDR1 SGHNT, CDR2 YYREEE (reference sequence). Germline trimming cut 0 bases from V and 2 bases from J; bases unmatched to any gene: 2. The CDR3: CASSLGLAGTYEQYF. The CDR3 DNA follows: TGTGCCAGCAGCTTGGGACTAGCGGGCACCTACGAGCAGTACTTC.

J is TRBJ2-7 and V is TRBV10-2, with no clear D. The V gene's germline CDR1 is WSHSY and CDR2 SAAADI. The CDR3 runs 13 residues. The ends were cut back, 6 bases at V and 6 bases at J, with 15 bases in the middle. The CDR3 region has the DNA TGCGCCAGCAGAACTGGACGGATCTCCGAGCAGTACTTC. Protein product: CASRTGRISEQYF.

The J gene is TRBJ2-1, the V gene TRBV27; D remains unclear. V lost 6 bases and J lost 0, with 6 bases in between. The CDR3 length is 13 residues. CDR1 and CDR2 from the germline V gene are MNHEY and SMNVEV (reference sequence). DNA of the CDR3: TGTGCCAGCAGGTCAAGCTCCTACAATGAGCAGTTCTTC. This encodes CASRSSSYNEQFF.

This chain links TRBV14 with TRBJ2-1; TRBD2 might be the D (5 bases). V lost 5 bases, J lost 0 bases, and 17 bases lay in between. Germline CDR1 reads SGHDN; CDR2 reads FVKESK. The length of the CDR3 is 17 residues. The CDR3: CASSSRASRSSYNEQFF. The CDR3, as DNA: TGTGCCAGCAGCTCCCGGGCTAGCAGAAGCTCCTACAATGAGCAGTTCTTC. Looking up the rest from reference TRBV14 and TRBJ2-1 gives the full variable domain: EAGVTQFPSHSVIEKGQTVTLRCDPISGHDNLYWYRRVMGKEIKFLLHFVKESKQDESGMPNNRFLAERTGGTYSTLKVQPAELEDSGVYFCASSSRASRSSYNEQFFGPGTRLTVL.

This chain joins TRBV7-6 and TRBJ2-7; unclear D gene. V was pared by 2 bases and J by 3 bases, with 8 bases between. CDR3 length: 13 amino acids. Per germline, CDR1 SGHVS and CDR2 FNYEAQ. This chain's CDR3 is CASSLWANYEQYF. In nucleotides, the CDR3 is TGTGCCAGCAGCTTATGGGCCAACTACGAGCAGTACTTC.

The chain uses TRBV27 and TRBJ1-3; D gene unclear. The CDR3 has 15 amino acids. Germline V gene data show CDR1 as MNHEY and CDR2 as SMNVEV (reference sequence). The V end was cut by 8 bases, the J end by 1 base, with 15 bases between. CDR3 sequence reads: CASGGTDGSGNTIYF. In DNA, the CDR3 is TGTGCCAGCGGCGGTACAGACGGTTCTGGAAACACCATATATTTT.

CDR3 nucleotides: TGTGCCAGCAGCTTGGACCACAATGAGCAGTTCTTC. This sequence encodes CASSLDHNEQFF. The rearrangement links TRBV7-9 to TRBJ2-1; D unresolved. V lost 3 bases, J lost 5 bases, and 5 bases lay in between. Germline CDR1 and CDR2: SEHNR and FQNEAQ (reference sequence). This CDR3 contains 12 residues.

The V gene is TRBV18, the J gene TRBJ2-1; D uncertain. Trimming removed 5 bases at V and 4 bases at J, with 12 bases between. CDR1 and CDR2 (germline): KGHSH, LQKENI. This CDR3 is 14 amino acids long. The DNA for the CDR3 is TGTGCCAGCTCAACCCGACTCCAATACAATGAGCAGTTCTTC. Amino acid sequence: CASSTRLQYNEQFF. The full variable domain, rest sourced from reference TRBV18 and TRBJ2-1, is NAGVMQNPRHLVRRRGQEARLRCSPMKGHSHVYWYRQLPEEGLKFMVYLQKENIIDESGMPKERFSAEFPKEGPSILRIQQVVRGDSAAYFCASSTRLQYNEQFFGPGTRLTVL.